This T cell receptor beta chain is from a study of blood T cell repertoires in COVID-19 (dated by TCRdb to the early 2020s). For context, the study as a whole: The collaborator samples originated in the United States, Italy and Spain and spanned the acute and convalescent phases of COVID-19. The material from the prospective study consisted of cDNA or gDNA derived from T cells, B-cell-depleted T cells, or PBMCs. Subjects who had been exposed to COVID-19, were actively infected with it, or had recovered from it provided the deeply sampled blood TCRbeta repertoires that made up the dataset. The repertoires were released in a freely available public database intended as a resource for research on the immune response to SARS-CoV-2. Samples came from the ongoing ImmuneRACE study (first 160 participants) plus 1,254 subjects from 6 global collaborators. A de-identified subject ID, COVID-19 status, age in years and sex were almost always included in the sample metadata. HLA class I and class II types, where available, came from metadata supplied by the sample provider rather than from assay-based typing.

TCRbeta CDR3 regions were amplified from genomic DNA using the immunoSEQ Assay, a bias-controlled multiplex PCR. The original methods were these. The number of nucleated cells in each sample was estimated from the amplification of reference gene primers within the assay. To quantify the absolute abundance of each unique TCRbeta CDR3 rearrangement, sequence reads were collapsed and filtered. For each sample, productive Simpson clonality was calculated as the square root of Simpson's diversity index across productive rearrangements. The immuneACCESS repertoire file appears here via TCRdb, limited to in-frame rearrangements. These files lack a portion of the clones; in checked studies, under half of the deficit traces to unresolved V genes, and the cause of the others is not known. The D gene and trimming were derived from the DNA, and the V and J assignments and clone size from that table. The sample includes some 190,000 clones, with around nine tenths observed a single time. 6.2% of the sample lies in the top ten.

Counted from cysteine to phenylalanine, this CDR3 has 15 amino acids. The entry retains the CDR3 DNA only, 45 bases that are in frame from base 1. From a lookup of the germline V gene (reference sequence), CDR1 and CDR2 are PRHDT and FYEKMQ. Trimming costs V 3 bases and J 3 bases, and their ends lie 15 bases apart. With regard to this clone: What antigen it recognizes has not been identified. No quality values exist for individual bases; no much larger clone is one base distant.

Samples from volunteer blood donors who had recovered from COVID-19 were contributed by a second Seattle source. The collaborating institutions used their own protocols to collect whole blood in K2EDTA tubes. Collaborator samples were shipped for TCRbeta analysis as frozen whole blood, isolated PBMCs, or DNA extracted from either sample type. Results the study describes overall, beyond this receptor: Clinical and demographic metadata were provided uncurated, with the amount varying by source and participant.

This receptor was identified in a woman in her thirties or forties who had recovered from COVID-19. The chain employs TRBV13 and TRBJ2-7; matching of 6 bases hints at TRBD2 as the D gene. Input material: peripheral blood. The nucleotide sequence reads as follows: TGTGCCAGCAGCTTCGACGGGGGTAGGGGCTACGAGCAGTACTTC. The encoded protein is CASSFDGGRGYEQYF.